This T cell receptor beta chain was profiled in a study of cytomegalovirus exposure and HLA in healthy donors. Study in general: Unique TCR beta sequences numbering fewer than 130 million came from 150 million to 200 million T cells in an earlier analysis.

Donors sampled were nominally healthy, though unrecorded immune exposures were likely. Worth noting for this clone: Its target is not known.

From germline, CDR1 is MDHEN and CDR2 SYDVKM. The CDR3 totals 17 residues. The V and J ends lost 3 bases and 4 bases, in that order; junction bases with no gene match: 8. In the PCR, 60 Vbeta and 13 Jbeta primers were used. The repertoire was sequenced with immunoSEQ multiplex PCR; TCRdb's copy has only in-frame clones and lacks some. This repertoire includes 100,000 to 150,000 clones. Study outcomes and limitations: As immune exposure information, only CMV serostatus was available. HLA allele associations emerged for around 15,000 TCR beta sequences in a later analysis, at 0.05 false discovery rate.

The V gene is TRBV28, the J gene TRBJ1-5; 11 bases match TRBD1. The sequencing input was PBMCs. The TCR originated in a man in his late teens or twenties in good health and CMV-seronegative. The CDR3 sequence is CASSLLGTGGLNQPQHF. The DNA for the CDR3 is TGTGCCAGCAGTTTGTTAGGGACAGGGGGTCTAAATCAGCCCCAGCATTTT.